A selection of T cell receptor beta chains follows, all from one sample in a study of OX40 agonist ivuxolimab in advanced cancers. Repertoires were generated with immunoSEQ multiplex PCR, while TCRdb's copy carries only in-frame clones and drops some. The sample has tens of thousands of clones; 80% to 85% are singletons. The sequences come from CD4+ or CD8+ T cells sorted from blood, collected in a trial of the OX40 agonist ivuxolimab. Every receptor here comes from an adult with an advanced solid tumor such as melanoma, head and neck, liver or kidney cancer. The CDR3 runs from the conserved cysteine through the conserved F or W. A D gene is named only where the DNA matches it firmly. Rows give clone size only sometimes, using once, few, many, or a class for an expanded clone.

D gene	clone size	V gene	J gene	CDR3 protein	CDR3 DNA
NA	NA	TRBV4-1	TRBJ2-7	CASSQSGVHEQYF	TGCGCCAGCAGCCAATCAGGAGTCCACGAGCAGTACTTC
TRBD2	NA	TRBV29-1	TRBJ2-1	CSCGGYEQFF	TGCAGCTGCGGGGGGTATGAGCAGTTCTTC
TRBD1	NA	TRBV7-9	TRBJ1-5	CASSDRDSNQPQHF	TGTGCCAGCAGCGACAGGGATAGCAATCAGCCCCAGCATTTT
NA	NA	TRBV19	TRBJ1-2	CASFPRQGPYGYTF	TGTGCCAGTTTCCCCCGGCAGGGACCCTATGGCTACACCTTC
NA	NA	TRBV9	TRBJ2-1	CASSGAVEQFF	TGTGCCAGCAGTGGAGCGGTTGAGCAGTTCTTC
NA	NA	TRBV9	TRBJ1-2	CASSVAGTPEFNYGYTF	TGTGCCAGCAGCGTAGCTGGGACGCCAGAGTTCAACTATGGCTACACCTTC
NA	few	TRBV29-1	TRBJ1-1	CSVEEGGGPHTEAFF	TGCAGCGTTGAAGAAGGTGGAGGCCCCCACACTGAAGCTTTCTTT
TRBD1	NA	TRBV5-1	TRBJ2-5	CASSLPGTGYKKETQYF	TGCGCCAGCAGCTTGCCCGGGACAGGGTACAAAAAAGAGACCCAGTACTTC
NA	NA	TRBV2	TRBJ1-1	CASRQGPGTEAFF	TGTGCCAGCAGGCAGGGTCCGGGCACTGAAGCTTTCTTT
TRBD1	NA	TRBV27	TRBJ2-7	CASSLLSGTGAYEQYF	TGTGCCAGCAGTTTACTTAGCGGGACAGGGGCCTACGAGCAGTACTTC
NA	NA	TRBV6-5	TRBJ2-7	CASSPQNYEQYF	TGTGCCAGCAGTCCTCAAAACTACGAGCAGTACTTC
NA	NA	TRBV4-3	TRBJ1-1	CASSQDLGVIGMNTEAFF	TGCGCCAGCAGCCAAGATCTGGGGGTTATTGGCATGAACACTGAAGCTTTCTTT
TRBD1	NA	TRBV11-2	TRBJ2-7	CASSLWDRASYEQYF	TGTGCCAGCAGCTTATGGGACAGGGCATCCTACGAGCAGTACTTC
NA	few	TRBV5-4	TRBJ2-6	CASSLRANVLTF	TGTGCCAGCAGCTTGAGGGCCAACGTCCTGACTTTC
TRBD2	NA	TRBV7-3	TRBJ2-7	CASSLASGTSDEQYF	TGTGCCAGCAGCTTAGCCTCGGGGACTAGCGACGAGCAGTACTTC
NA	NA	TRBV7-9	TRBJ2-3	CASSLVVRISEDTQYF	TGTGCCAGCAGCTTAGTGGTCCGAATCTCCGAGGATACGCAGTATTTT
NA	NA	TRBV6-5	TRBJ1-4	CASSYSTGTNEKLFF	TGTGCCAGCAGTTACTCTACGGGGACTAATGAAAAACTGTTTTTT
NA	NA	TRBV27	TRBJ2-7	CASSLKEQYF	TGTGCCAGCAGTTTAAAGGAGCAGTACTTC
TRBD1	NA	TRBV9	TRBJ1-3	CASSQPKGGSSGNTIYF	TGTGCCAGCAGTCAACCTAAAGGGGGCAGCTCTGGAAACACCATATATTTT
TRBD1	NA	TRBV4-3	TRBJ1-4	CASSPDRGREKLFF	TGCGCCAGCAGCCCAGACAGGGGGCGGGAAAAACTGTTTTTT
NA	NA	TRBV11-3	TRBJ2-2	CASSLGTATGELFF	TGTGCCAGCAGCTTGGGGACTGCCACCGGGGAGCTGTTTTTT
NA	once	TRBV4-1	TRBJ2-5	CASSQWQGKETQYF	TGCGCCAGCAGCCAATGGCAGGGTAAAGAGACCCAGTACTTC
NA	NA	TRBV29-1	TRBJ1-2	CSVEIQGPTNYGYTF	TGCAGCGTTGAAATCCAGGGGCCCACTAACTATGGCTACACCTTC
NA	few	TRBV7-2	TRBJ1-2	CASSLAGGLFDGYTF	TGTGCCAGCAGCTTAGCGGGGGGCCTGTTCGATGGCTACACCTTC
NA	NA	TRBV4-1	TRBJ1-3	CASSQSGTIYF	TGCGCCAGCAGCCAGTCCGGGACCATATATTTT
NA	NA	TRBV29-1	TRBJ2-1	CSVEGQPTSYNEQFF	TGCAGCGTTGAAGGGCAGCCAACCTCCTACAATGAGCAGTTCTTC
NA	NA	TRBV5-6	TRBJ2-7	CASSGAYEQYF	TGTGCCAGCTCGGGCGCCTACGAGCAGTACTTC
TRBD2	NA	TRBV30	TRBJ2-1	CAWSVESRGDYNEQFF	TGTGCCTGGAGTGTAGAATCGCGGGGGGATTACAATGAGCAGTTCTTC
NA	few	TRBV6-5	TRBJ2-7	CASSYSGEQYF	TGTGCCAGCAGTTACTCCGGGGAGCAGTACTTC
NA	NA	TRBV9	TRBJ2-5	CASSVGGAHGETQYF	TGTGCCAGCAGCGTAGGTGGGGCACACGGAGAGACCCAGTACTTC
TRBD1	NA	TRBV13	TRBJ2-5	CASSLGANRDRIQETQYF	TGTGCCAGCAGCTTAGGCGCCAACCGGGACAGGATACAAGAGACCCAGTACTTC
TRBD1	NA	TRBV2	TRBJ2-3	CARPGTGASDTQYF	TGTGCCCGCCCCGGGACAGGGGCGTCAGATACGCAGTATTTT
NA	NA	TRBV19	TRBJ2-1	CASSIDREGANEQFF	TGTGCCAGTAGTATAGATAGGGAGGGGGCCAATGAGCAGTTCTTC
NA	NA	TRBV7-9	TRBJ2-7	CASSPSTQALYEQYF	TGTGCCAGCAGCCCAAGTACTCAAGCTCTCTACGAGCAGTACTTC
TRBD1	NA	TRBV27	TRBJ1-4	CASSLSGTGNEKLFF	TGTGCCAGCAGTTTATCGGGGACAGGGAATGAAAAACTGTTTTTT
NA	NA	TRBV4-3	TRBJ1-2	CASSQDPAFPNYGYTF	TGCGCCAGCAGCCAAGATCCGGCTTTTCCTAACTATGGCTACACCTTC
NA	few	TRBV27	TRBJ1-1	CASSLQGMGTEAFF	TGTGCCAGCAGTTTACAGGGGATGGGCACTGAAGCTTTCTTT
TRBD1	NA	TRBV6-6	TRBJ2-7	CASSYRDRVYEQYF	TGTGCCAGCAGTTACAGGGACAGGGTGTACGAGCAGTACTTC
NA	NA	TRBV7-9	TRBJ1-2	CASSTHRDGYTF	TGTGCCAGCAGCACTCACAGGGACGGCTACACCTTC
TRBD1	NA	TRBV9	TRBJ2-7	CASSVNSGTGNYEQYF	TGTGCCAGCAGCGTAAACTCCGGGACAGGGAACTACGAGCAGTACTTC
NA	NA	TRBV6-1	TRBJ2-1	CASSYGLAQFF	TGTGCCAGCAGTTACGGTCTAGCGCAGTTCTTC
TRBD2	NA	TRBV5-6	TRBJ2-1	CASSFSGGLYNEQFF	TGTGCCAGCAGCTTTAGCGGGGGCCTCTACAATGAGCAGTTCTTC
TRBD1	NA	TRBV4-1	TRBJ1-5	CASSQTTGALNQPQHF	TGCGCCAGCAGCCAAACGACAGGGGCCCTCAATCAGCCCCAGCATTTT
NA	NA	TRBV9	TRBJ1-3	CASSGRGSGNTIYF	TGTGCCAGCAGCGGCAGGGGTTCAGGAAACACCATATATTTT
TRBD2	NA	TRBV5-1	TRBJ2-5	CASTGTSGGPGETQYF	TGCGCCAGCACCGGGACTAGCGGGGGGCCGGGGGAGACCCAGTACTTC
NA	NA	TRBV5-6	TRBJ1-1	CASSLVTGGTEAFF	TGTGCCAGCAGCTTGGTAACGGGGGGTACTGAAGCTTTCTTT
TRBD1	NA	TRBV12-5	TRBJ1-4	CASVPDRAGEKLFF	TGTGCTAGTGTTCCCGACAGGGCCGGTGAAAAACTGTTTTTT
NA	NA	TRBV14	TRBJ1-1	CASSQGGALNTEAFF	TGTGCCAGCAGCCAAGGCGGGGCCCTGAACACTGAAGCTTTCTTT
NA	few	TRBV27	TRBJ1-5	CASSLSSNQPQHF	TGTGCCAGCAGTTTAAGCAGCAATCAGCCCCAGCATTTT
TRBD1	NA	TRBV10-1	TRBJ2-3	CASSERQGGTDTQYF	TGCGCCAGCAGTGAGAGACAGGGGGGCACAGATACGCAGTATTTT
NA	NA	TRBV5-6	TRBJ2-6	CASSPRAGGANVLTF	TGTGCCAGCAGCCCTAGGGCGGGTGGGGCCAACGTCCTGACTTTC
NA	NA	TRBV6-6	TRBJ1-5	CASSYSGDGNQPQHF	TGTGCCAGCAGTTACTCAGGGGACGGCAATCAGCCCCAGCATTTT
NA	NA	TRBV19	TRBJ2-4	CASSITAWSAKNIQYF	TGTGCCAGTAGTATCACAGCCTGGTCGGCCAAAAACATTCAGTACTTC
NA	NA	TRBV7-9	TRBJ2-3	CASSLGTGTPSTDTQYF	TGTGCCAGCAGCTTAGGGACCGGGACACCTAGCACAGATACGCAGTATTTT
NA	few	TRBV7-8	TRBJ1-5	CASSLAPGGPDSNQPQHF	TGTGCCAGCAGCTTAGCGCCGGGCGGACCGGATAGCAATCAGCCCCAGCATTTT
NA	NA	TRBV6-5	TRBJ1-2	CASSPAYGYTF	TGTGCCAGCAGCCCTGCCTATGGCTACACCTTC
NA	NA	TRBV6-5	TRBJ2-5	CASSGGVQETQYF	TGTGCCAGCAGTGGGGGCGTCCAAGAGACCCAGTACTTC
NA	once	TRBV15	TRBJ2-2	CATSSNLVYTGELFF	TGTGCCACCAGCAGCAATCTAGTGTACACCGGGGAGCTGTTTTTT
NA	NA	TRBV6-6	TRBJ1-6	CASGAGAAYNSPLHF	TGTGCCAGCGGAGCGGGGGCAGCCTATAATTCACCCCTCCACTTT
TRBD1	NA	TRBV28	TRBJ2-5	CASSIEVGTVRETQYF	TGTGCCAGCAGCATCGAGGTAGGGACAGTCCGGGAGACCCAGTACTTC